A single sample is the source of the 31 T cell receptor beta chains below, sequenced in a study of blood T cell repertoires in COVID-19. Assay used: immunoSEQ multiplex PCR; TCRdb lists only in-frame clones, some missing. The sample holds 150,000 to 200,000 clones, over 60% seen once. Specimen: peripheral blood. The receptors shown here come from a man in his sixties with acute or convalescent COVID-19.

The chain employs TRBV2 and TRBJ1-4; tentatively, D is TRBD1 (6 bases). The germline gives CDR1 SNHLY, CDR2 FYNNEI. CDR3 length: 12 residues. Deletions cut 8 bases from V and 8 bases from J, with 12 bases between. The DNA for the CDR3 is TGTGCCAGCGACAGCCAGGGGGAAAAACTGTTTTTT. This encodes CASDSQGEKLFF.

The chain has TRBV7-2 and TRBJ2-3, with TRBD2 matching over 12 bases. Germline CDR1 reads SGHTA; CDR2 reads FQGNSA. V was clipped by 4 bases and J by 8 bases; unmatched bases: 13. The CDR3 covers 17 residues. The CDR3 DNA sequence: TGTGCCAGCAGCTCCTCCCGGACTAGCGGGGTCCGGGGTACGCAGTATTTT. Amino acid sequence: CASSSSRTSGVRGTQYF.

The chain is built from TRBV7-8 and TRBJ1-4; 8 bases are shared with TRBD1. The V gene's germline CDR1 is SGHVS and CDR2 FQNEAQ. The trim removed 5 bases at V and 7 bases at J, leaving 15 bases unmatched. There are 17 residues in the CDR3. The CDR3 sequence: CASSPEYSVTGGEKLFF. The DNA of the CDR3 is TGTGCCAGCAGCCCTGAGTACTCGGTCACAGGGGGTGAAAAACTGTTTTTT.

The V and J genes are TRBV28 and TRBJ2-1; D perhaps matches TRBD1 (5 bases). Germline CDR1 and CDR2: MDHEN and SYDVKM. With 2 bases removed from V and 7 bases from J, the gap between germline ends came to 9 bases. The CDR3 extends over 13 amino acids. The CDR3 sequence is CASSLPRVNEQFF. The CDR3 nucleotides are TGTGCCAGCAGTTTACCCAGGGTGAATGAGCAGTTCTTC.

The J gene is TRBJ1-5, the V gene TRBV21-1. TRBV21-1 is an annotated pseudogene. The CDR3 contains 17 residues. The chain's CDR3 is CASSKGEGIRSNQPQHF. The CDR3 coding sequence is TGTGCCAGCAGCAAAGGGGAGGGGATCAGGAGCAATCAGCCCCAGCATTTT.

The chain joins TRBV9 to TRBJ1-1, with D possibly TRBD1 on 5 matching bases. Trimming cost V 3 bases and J 1 base, with 16 bases left between them. From germline, CDR1 is SGDLS and CDR2 YYNGEE. The CDR3 length is 16 residues. The CDR3 sequence: CASSGLGGETNTEAFF. The CDR3 nucleotides read TGTGCCAGCAGCGGACTTGGGGGGGAGACGAACACTGAAGCTTTCTTT.

The table lists this clone with a few counts. The chain couples TRBV10-3 to TRBJ1-2; D ambiguous. V lost 3 bases and J lost 5, with 13 bases in between. This CDR3 has 14 amino acids. The germline gives CDR1 ENHRY, CDR2 SYGVKD. CDR3 sequence: CAISDITVPYGYTF. In nucleotides, the CDR3 is TGTGCCATCAGTGATATCACAGTTCCTTATGGCTACACCTTC.

The chain joins TRBV3-1 (or the pseudogene TRBV3-2) to TRBJ2-2; TRBD1 matches 8 bases. Unmatched junction bases numbered 6, after V lost 4 bases and J lost 5 bases. This CDR3 is built from 15 residues. Germline CDR1 reads LGHDT; CDR2 reads YNNKEL (reference sequence). The CDR3, as DNA: TGTGCCAGCAGCCGCCAGGGGGCTGGTACCGGGGAGCTGTTTTTT. Amino acids: CASSRQGAGTGELFF.

The CDR3 region has the DNA TGTGCCACCCGGAGCAGACCGGGGGACACCATATATTTT. This sequence encodes CATRSRPGDTIYF. This sequence joins TRBV5-6 and TRBJ1-3; maybe TRBD1 (5 bases). The germline V gene encodes CDR1 SGHDT and CDR2 YYEEEE. Between the trimmed V and J ends, which lost 9 bases and 8 bases, there was a span of 18 bases. There are 13 residues in the CDR3.

In nucleotides, the CDR3 is TGTGCCAGCAGCGATCGACAGGGGCGAAATCAGCCCCAGCATTTT. This sequence encodes CASSDRQGRNQPQHF. V and J are TRBV2 and TRBJ1-5, with 8 bases fitting TRBD1. Trimming at V came to 6 bases and at J to 4 bases, leaving 8 bases not matched to a gene. The CDR3 is 15 residues long. CDR1 and CDR2 from the germline V gene are SNHLY and FYNNEI.

V usage is TRBV4-2 and J usage is TRBJ1-2; D ambiguous. Trimming shortened V by 0 bases and J by 0 bases, and 11 bases separated the two germline ends. The CDR3 totals 16 residues. CDR1 is LGHNA and CDR2 is YNFKEQ in the germline V gene. In nucleotides, the CDR3 is TGTGCCAGCAGCCAAGATCCCCACGTAGCTAACTATGGCTACACCTTC. This sequence encodes CASSQDPHVANYGYTF.

The chain has TRBV11-2 and TRBJ1-4, with 8 bases lining up with TRBD1. Unmatched junction bases numbered 11, after V lost 5 bases and J lost 3 bases. The CDR3 runs to 17 residues. Germline values: CDR1 SGHAT, CDR2 FQNNGV. For the CDR3, the DNA is TGTGCCAGCAGCGGACACAGGGGGAAGAAAGCTAATGAAAAACTGTTTTTT. It translates to CASSGHRGKKANEKLFF.

The chain has TRBV15 and TRBJ2-5; 7 nucleotides align to TRBD2. CDR3 size: 17 residues. Looked up from germline, CDR1 is LNHNV and CDR2 is YYDKDF (reference sequence). V trimming: 3 bases; J trimming: 9 bases; junction bases outside the gene matches: 19. CDR3 DNA: TGTGCCACCAGCAGGGGCCGGGACTTATCCCGCCGGGGGGCCCAGTACTTC. Amino acids: CATSRGRDLSRRGAQYF.

The V and J genes are TRBV11-3 and TRBJ2-1, with TRBD1 matching 7 bases. Unmatched junction bases numbered 8, after V lost 0 bases and J lost 9 bases. This CDR3 has 15 amino acids. Germline lookup yields CDR1 SGHNT and CDR2 YENEEA. The CDR3 DNA sequence: TGTGCCAGCAGCTTAGATCCGCGACAGGGCCGTGAGCAGTTCTTC. The encoded protein is CASSLDPRQGREQFF.

The chain is built from TRBV6-5 and TRBJ2-7, with a possible D match to TRBD2 (6 bases). The length of the CDR3 is 13 residues. V was trimmed by 7 bases and J by 5 bases, leaving 15 bases between them. Per the germline V gene, CDR1 is MNHEY and CDR2 is SVGAGI. The CDR3 protein is CASIPGLRNEQYF. Here the CDR3 DNA reads TGTGCCAGCATCCCGGGACTCAGGAACGAGCAGTACTTC.

The V and J genes are TRBV19 and TRBJ1-5, with 7 bases matching TRBD1. This CDR3 region has 15 residues. The V segment lost 5 bases and the J segment 0 bases; nucleotides outside the gene matches: 4. Germline CDR1 reads LNHDA; CDR2 reads SQIVND (reference sequence). In DNA, the CDR3 is TGTGCCAGTAGTGCCGGGACAGCTAGCAATCAGCCCCAGCATTTT. Protein product: CASSAGTASNQPQHF.

V and J are TRBV5-1 and TRBJ2-7, with D perhaps matching TRBD2 (6 bases). The germline V gene encodes CDR1 SGHRS and CDR2 YFSETQ. The V and J ends lost 0 bases and 5 bases respectively, with 15 bases between them. This CDR3 spans 15 amino acids. The CDR3 protein is CASSLGATAGHEQYF. In DNA, the CDR3 is TGCGCCAGCAGCTTGGGGGCGACGGCGGGGCACGAGCAGTACTTC.

This clone is a singleton in its sample. The CDR3 nucleotides read TGTGCCAGCAGCTTAGGATTATCAGGGGCATTTGGTTACAATGAGCAGTTCTTC. This encodes CASSLGLSGAFGYNEQFF. The chain is built from TRBV11-2 and TRBJ2-1, with D possibly matching TRBD1 (6 bases). The CDR3 extends over 18 amino acids. Trimming stripped 1 base from V and 4 bases from J, with 20 bases between. The germline gives CDR1 SGHAT, CDR2 FQNNGV.

This clone was recorded many times. This chain joins TRBV4-3 and TRBJ2-1; 11 bases are a match to TRBD1. Germline assignment: CDR1 LGHNA and CDR2 YSLEER. V was pared by 0 bases and J by 5 bases, with 15 bases of the junction left unmatched. The CDR3 length is 20 residues. CDR3 region: CASSQEWDRGRFDHHNEQFF. The CDR3 DNA sequence: TGCGCCAGCAGCCAAGAGTGGGACAGGGGGAGGTTTGACCATCACAATGAGCAGTTCTTC.

The rearrangement uses TRBV2 and TRBJ2-1; the match to TRBD2 covers 9 bases. Looked up from germline, CDR1 is SNHLY and CDR2 is FYNNEI. The CDR3 is 16 amino acids. V lost 5 bases, J lost 6 bases, and 11 bases stayed unmatched. The CDR3 region is CASSLPGLATGNEQFF. The CDR3 DNA follows: TGTGCCAGCAGTCTACCGGGACTAGCAACGGGCAATGAGCAGTTCTTC.

This sequence joins TRBV6-2 or TRBV6-3 and TRBJ2-2; a possible D gene is TRBD1 (6 bases). CDR1 and CDR2 from the germline V gene are MNHEY and SVGEGT. Trimming removed 5 bases at V and 7 bases at J, with 14 bases between. This CDR3 is 14 amino acids long. CDR3 sequence (DNA): TGTGCCAGCAGTGTAAACAGGGCTGGCGGGGAGCTGTTTTTT. Its protein product is CASSVNRAGGELFF.

Here the CDR3 reads CAWSWTDKKLFF. In DNA, the CDR3 is TGTGCCTGGAGTTGGACTGATAAAAAACTGTTTTTT. This rearrangement joins TRBV30 to TRBJ1-4; D uncertain. The CDR3 is 12 amino acids. V shed 2 bases and J shed 9 bases, with 10 bases lying between them. Germline values: CDR1 GTSNPN, CDR2 SVGIG (reference sequence).

The V and J genes are TRBV27 and TRBJ1-4; tentative D call: TRBD1 (5 bases). The CDR3 is 19 residues long. Germline assignment: CDR1 MNHEY and CDR2 SMNVEV (reference sequence). V was trimmed by 6 bases and J by 1 base, leaving 24 bases between them. The CDR3 sequence: CASRGLRGGLFLTNEKLFF. CDR3 sequence (DNA): TGTGCCAGCAGGGGCTTGAGGGGAGGGCTTTTTCTAACTAATGAAAAACTGTTTTTT.

The CDR3 is CASTPVGTGNGYTF. The CDR3 DNA sequence: TGTGCCAGCACCCCTGTTGGGACAGGGAACGGCTACACCTTC. The chain employs TRBV7-2 and TRBJ1-2; the match to TRBD1 covers 9 bases. J was trimmed by 8 bases and V by 7 bases; bases with no gene match: 11. This CDR3 is built from 14 residues. The germline gives CDR1 SGHTA, CDR2 FQGNSA.

The chain is built from TRBV6-5 and TRBJ2-7; 8 positions match TRBD1. The V gene end was trimmed by 0 bases and the J gene end by 2 bases; junction bases not matched to a gene: 3. Looked up from germline, CDR1 is MNHEY and CDR2 is SVGAGI. The CDR3 has 15 residues. The CDR3 reads CASSYSDRVTYEQYF. The CDR3 coding sequence is TGTGCCAGCAGTTACTCGGACAGGGTTACCTACGAGCAGTACTTC.

The count of this clone is one. DNA of the CDR3: TGCGCCAGCAGCGCCGGACTAGCGGGGGCCAACCAAGAGACCCAGTACTTC. Its translation is CASSAGLAGANQETQYF. The chain is built from TRBV5-1 and TRBJ2-5, with 13 bases lining up with TRBD2. Germline V lookup: CDR1 SGHRS, CDR2 YFSETQ. V shed 4 bases and J 0 bases; nucleotides not matched to a gene: 6. This CDR3 comprises 17 residues.

The chain is built from TRBV6-4 and TRBJ2-2, with TRBD1 matching 9 bases. Germline CDR1 and CDR2: MRHNA and SNTAGT. The CDR3 has 13 residues. V trimming: 6 bases; J trimming: 5 bases; junction bases outside the gene matches: 1. CDR3 bases: TGTGCCAGCAGGACAGGGGGGACCGGGGAGCTGTTTTTT. This encodes CASRTGGTGELFF.

CDR3 nucleotides: TGTGCCAGCATTTCGGACAGGGGAAACGAGCAGTACTTC. It translates to CASISDRGNEQYF. The genes are TRBV2 and TRBJ2-7; 9 positions agree with TRBD1. The CDR3 totals 13 residues. V dropped 7 bases and J dropped 5; count of bases not matched to a gene: 6. Germline CDR1 is SNHLY and CDR2 is FYNNEI.

V gene TRBV7-2 combines with J gene TRBJ1-1; a weak D match, TRBD1 (5 bases). The V end was cut by 1 base, the J end by 6 bases, with 12 bases between. Germline CDR1 reads SGHTA; CDR2 reads FQGNSA. The length of the CDR3 is 14 residues. The CDR3 loop is CASSLVSWGAEAFF. The CDR3 coding sequence is TGTGCCAGCAGCTTAGTGAGCTGGGGGGCTGAAGCTTTCTTT.

The rearrangement links TRBV6-5 to TRBJ2-3; 7 bases match TRBD1. With V trimmed by 6 bases and J by 2 bases, 5 bases remained unmatched. Germline lookup yields CDR1 MNHEY and CDR2 SVGAGI. The CDR3 is 14 amino acids. CDR3 loop: CASSYGQATDTQYF. Here the CDR3 DNA reads TGTGCCAGCAGCTATGGACAGGCCACAGATACGCAGTATTTT.

The chain links TRBV4-1 to TRBJ2-7, with TRBD1 matching 7 bases. Germline loops: CDR1 MGHRA, CDR2 YSYEKL. This CDR3 contains 15 residues. The V and J ends lost 4 bases and 3 bases, in that order; junction bases with no gene match: 9. The DNA of the CDR3 is TGCGCCAGCAGCCCCCGGGACAGTGTCAACTACGAGCAGTACTTC. This encodes CASSPRDSVNYEQYF.